This T cell receptor (beta chain) was recorded in a study of PD-1 blockade in classical Hodgkin lymphoma. Study results and limitations: Why the repertoires differ is still unclear, perhaps disease activity or prior therapy. Newly diagnosed patients reportedly trailed healthy donors in baseline TCR diversity.

Germline V lookup: CDR1 MNHNS, CDR2 SASEGT. Deletions cut 4 bases from V and 5 bases from J, with 14 bases between. This CDR3 contains 14 residues. Stated time point: newly diagnosed, previously untreated cHL patient sample. With magnetic negative selection, CD4+ T cells were purified from PBMCs that had been thawed. PBMCs representing newly diagnosed, untreated classical Hodgkin lymphoma functioned as the comparison. This table comes from immunoSEQ multiplex PCR, and its TCRdb copy is limited to in-frame clones, with some not included. Among tens of thousands of clones listed, approximately 89% were seen once. For this clone: Its antigen is unknown.

Sequenced sample: CD4+ T cells from blood. The TCR comes from a human donor with classical Hodgkin lymphoma. The rearrangement links TRBV6-1 to TRBJ1-1, with TRBD1 as a possible D gene (5 bases). CDR3 residues: CASSAVDRKTEAFF. As DNA, the CDR3 is TGTGCCAGCAGTGCCGTTGACAGAAAGACTGAAGCTTTCTTT.